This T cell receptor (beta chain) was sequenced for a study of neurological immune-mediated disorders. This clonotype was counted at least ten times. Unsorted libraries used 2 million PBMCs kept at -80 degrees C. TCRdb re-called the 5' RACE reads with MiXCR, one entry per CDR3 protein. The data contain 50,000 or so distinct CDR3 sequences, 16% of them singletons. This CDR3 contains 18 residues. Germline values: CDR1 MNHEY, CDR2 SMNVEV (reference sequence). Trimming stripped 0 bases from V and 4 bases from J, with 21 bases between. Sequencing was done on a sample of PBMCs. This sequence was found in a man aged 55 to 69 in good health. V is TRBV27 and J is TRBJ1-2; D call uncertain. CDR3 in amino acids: CASSLSQAGGKRLYGYTF. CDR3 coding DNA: TGTGCCAGCAGTTTATCCCAGGCGGGTGGTAAGAGACTCTATGGCTACACCTTC.